This T cell receptor beta chain was captured in a study of blood T cell repertoires in COVID-19. Overall study: Whether acute or convalescent, the COVID-19 samples came from the United States, Italy and Spain. T cells, B-cell-depleted T cells, or PBMCs provided the cDNA or gDNA that served as material.

Original data processing: Cell counts per sample came from amplifying reference gene primers. Only in-frame clones appear in the TCRdb table, and some are missing; sequencing was by immunoSEQ multiplex PCR. That table is the source of V, J and clone size, and D and trimming were worked out from the DNA. The sample lists 200,000 to 250,000 clones; 86% were seen once. The CDR3 covers 15 residues. Germline-derived CDR1 and CDR2 are MNHEY and SMNVEV (reference sequence). Germline trimming cut 4 bases from V and 7 bases from J; bases unmatched to any gene: 9. The chain uses TRBV27 and TRBJ1-4, with 7 positions matching TRBD1. The receptor's source is a man younger than 45 who had recovered from COVID-19. The specimen sequenced was peripheral blood. The CDR3 here is CASSSTGQWAEKLFF. As DNA, the CDR3 is TGTGCCAGCAGTTCAACGGGACAGTGGGCTGAAAAACTGTTTTTT.